This T cell receptor (beta chain) originates from a study of PD-1 blockade in classical Hodgkin lymphoma. Assay: immunoSEQ multiplex PCR; the TCRdb copy retains only in-frame clones and omits some. This repertoire shows under 15,000 clones, roughly 90% found once; its top ten account for approximately 0.9%. Remarks on this clone: The antigen remains undetermined.

Study results and caveats: Only CD4+ TCR diversity, not CD8+, had risen significantly by C4D1. Repertoire differences lack defined causes, possibly disease activity or prior therapy. Patients newly diagnosed and complete responders had comparable baseline diversity.

Time point specified: cycle 4 day 1 (C4D1), after about 6 weeks of nivolumab. All patients relapsed after autologous stem cell transplantation, and brentuximab vedotin exposure varied. The CD4+ T cells used were purified from thawed PBMCs through magnetic negative selection. This CDR3 has 14 residues. Germline V gene data show CDR1 as MDHEN and CDR2 as SYDVKM. V was clipped by 5 bases and J by 4 bases, with 14 bases between them. Sequencing used CD4+ T cells from blood, obtained before the fourth cycle of nivolumab. The sequence was collected from a human donor with classical Hodgkin lymphoma. V usage is TRBV28 and J usage is TRBJ1-2; D might be TRBD1 (5 bases). This CDR3 reads CASSPWTGGYGYTF. The CDR3 DNA reads as TGTGCCAGCAGTCCCTGGACGGGGGGCTATGGCTACACCTTC.